Given below is one T cell receptor (beta chain) in context. The antigen remains unidentified. The entry originates in a study of cytomegalovirus exposure and HLA in healthy donors. In the study overall: Within the Caucasian-associated ancestry cluster were around 81% of the roughly 400 genotyped donors. Broader study findings: An apparent linkage of common viral pathogens to several of the most significant clusters emerged in a later analysis.

PCR was performed using 60 Vbeta and 13 Jbeta primers. As originally analysed: Some 10 million shared chains were among the approximately 87 million unique TCR beta chains that a later analysis counted. The repertoire was sequenced with immunoSEQ multiplex PCR; TCRdb's copy has only in-frame clones and lacks some. V, J and clone size are those of that table, while D and trimming were read from the DNA. The sample lists approximately 170,000 clones, 79% occurring once. The V end was cut by 5 bases, the J end by 4 bases, with 11 bases between. The CDR3 length is 13 residues. In germline, CDR1 is SNHLY, CDR2 FYNNEI.

The chain uses TRBV2 and TRBJ1-1; D may be TRBD1 (5 bases). The TCR was taken from a woman between 50 and 59 years old in good health and CMV-seronegative. The sample comprised PBMCs. The chain's CDR3 is CASSIQGGTEAFF. Written as DNA, the CDR3 is TGTGCCAGCAGTATTCAGGGTGGCACTGAAGCTTTCTTT.